A selection of T cell receptor beta chains follows, all from one sample in a study of pediatric ulcerative colitis. The protocol was immunoSEQ multiplex PCR, while the TCRdb copy is restricted to in-frame clones and leaves out a portion. The sample records 13,000 to 15,000 clones, 75% to 90% being singletons. Specimen: blood. The receptor source for this set is a boy aged 10-17 years with moderate ulcerative colitis. Both conserved end residues are part of each CDR3. A D gene is named only where the DNA matches it firmly. The size of a clone is reported for some rows only, either as once, few or many, or as a class for expanded clones.

clone_size: .
d_call: TRBD2
v_call: TRBV9
j_call: TRBJ2-7
cdr3_aa: CASSVDLAGSREQYF
cdr3_nt: TGTGCCAGCAGCGTAGATCTAGCGGGATCACGAGAGCAGTACTTC

clone_size: .
d_call: .
v_call: TRBV14
j_call: TRBJ1-1
cdr3_aa: CASSQGWGPLEVNTEAFF
cdr3_nt: TGTGCCAGCAGCCAAGGGTGGGGACCATTGGAAGTGAACACTGAAGCTTTCTTT

clone_size: .
d_call: .
v_call: TRBV23-1
j_call: TRBJ2-3
cdr3_aa: CASSCPGILKYF
cdr3_nt: TGCGCCAGCAGTTGCCCCGGGATCCTTAAGTATTTT

clone_size: .
d_call: TRBD2
v_call: TRBV2
j_call: TRBJ2-2
cdr3_aa: CASSEFLAGRTGELFF
cdr3_nt: TGTGCCAGCAGTGAATTCCTAGCGGGGAGGACCGGGGAGCTGTTTTTT

clone_size: .
d_call: TRBD1
v_call: TRBV7-7
j_call: TRBJ2-3
cdr3_aa: CASSLTLGQGADTDTQYF
cdr3_nt: TGTGCCAGCAGCTTAACCTTAGGACAGGGGGCAGACACAGATACGCAGTATTTT

clone_size: once
d_call: .
v_call: TRBV5-4
j_call: TRBJ2-3
cdr3_aa: CASSFPGGTDTQYF
cdr3_nt: TGTGCCAGCAGCTTCCCAGGTGGCACAGATACGCAGTATTTT

clone_size: .
d_call: .
v_call: TRBV28
j_call: TRBJ1-4
cdr3_aa: CASSLKGSTNEKLFF
cdr3_nt: TGTGCCAGCAGTTTAAAGGGCTCAACTAATGAAAAACTGTTTTTT

clone_size: .
d_call: TRBD1
v_call: TRBV2
j_call: TRBJ1-1
cdr3_aa: CATGTGLMNTEAFF
cdr3_nt: TGTGCCACCGGGACAGGGCTCATGAACACTGAAGCTTTCTTT

clone_size: .
d_call: TRBD1
v_call: TRBV4-1
j_call: TRBJ1-2
cdr3_aa: CASSQDPDRDRYGYTF
cdr3_nt: TGCGCCAGCAGCCAGGACCCGGACAGGGATAGGTATGGCTACACCTTC

clone_size: .
d_call: .
v_call: TRBV18
j_call: TRBJ2-5
cdr3_aa: CASSPQRAGPSQETQYF
cdr3_nt: TGTGCCAGCTCACCACAAAGGGCGGGCCCTTCCCAAGAGACCCAGTACTTC

clone_size: once
d_call: .
v_call: TRBV28
j_call: TRBJ2-7
cdr3_aa: CASSLPPGLPYEQYF
cdr3_nt: TGTGCCAGCAGTTTACCTCCCGGTCTTCCATACGAGCAGTACTTC

clone_size: .
d_call: TRBD1
v_call: TRBV27
j_call: TRBJ2-5
cdr3_aa: CASSLQGDYQETQYF
cdr3_nt: TGTGCCAGCAGCCTACAGGGGGACTACCAAGAGACCCAGTACTTC

clone_size: .
d_call: .
v_call: TRBV27
j_call: TRBJ1-4
cdr3_aa: CASSLYRENEKLFF
cdr3_nt: TGTGCCAGCAGTTTGTACAGGGAGAATGAAAAACTGTTTTTT

clone_size: .
d_call: TRBD2
v_call: TRBV18
j_call: TRBJ2-7
cdr3_aa: CASSPPAGDEQYF
cdr3_nt: TGTGCCAGCTCACCACCGGCGGGGGACGAGCAGTACTTC

clone_size: .
d_call: .
v_call: TRBV27
j_call: TRBJ2-3
cdr3_aa: CASSPLYGVLDTQYF
cdr3_nt: TGTGCCAGCAGTCCCCTCTATGGGGTTTTAGATACGCAGTATTTT

clone_size: .
d_call: .
v_call: TRBV7-2
j_call: TRBJ1-2
cdr3_aa: CASSLAREYGYTF
cdr3_nt: TGTGCCAGCAGCTTAGCCAGGGAGTATGGCTACACCTTC

clone_size: .
d_call: .
v_call: TRBV5-1
j_call: TRBJ2-1
cdr3_aa: CASSLSEGGAYNEQFF
cdr3_nt: TGCGCCAGCAGCTTGAGCGAGGGGGGAGCCTACAATGAGCAGTTCTTC

clone_size: .
d_call: .
v_call: TRBV6-5
j_call: TRBJ2-5
cdr3_aa: CASRLHRDLETQYF
cdr3_nt: TGTGCCAGCAGGCTTCACAGGGATCTAGAGACCCAGTACTTC

clone_size: few
d_call: .
v_call: TRBV19
j_call: TRBJ2-7
cdr3_aa: CASSLLGSYEQYF
cdr3_nt: TGTGCCAGTAGTCTCCTCGGGAGCTACGAGCAGTACTTC

clone_size: .
d_call: .
v_call: TRBV11-3
j_call: TRBJ2-1
cdr3_aa: CASSPRGDRAAYYNEQFF
cdr3_nt: TGTGCCAGCAGCCCCAGGGGCGACCGGGCCGCATACTACAATGAGCAGTTCTTC

clone_size: .
d_call: TRBD1
v_call: TRBV2
j_call: TRBJ2-7
cdr3_aa: CASSAPKTGSVYEQYF
cdr3_nt: TGTGCCAGCAGTGCCCCGAAGACAGGGTCTGTCTACGAGCAGTACTTC

clone_size: .
d_call: TRBD1
v_call: TRBV9
j_call: TRBJ2-3
cdr3_aa: CASSGRDRSTDTQYF
cdr3_nt: TGTGCCAGCAGCGGGCGGGACAGGAGCACAGATACGCAGTATTTT

clone_size: .
d_call: TRBD2
v_call: TRBV28
j_call: TRBJ2-3
cdr3_aa: CASSLLGGRPDTQYF
cdr3_nt: TGTGCCAGCAGTTTACTGGGCGGGAGACCAGATACGCAGTATTTT

clone_size: .
d_call: .
v_call: TRBV4-1
j_call: TRBJ2-1
cdr3_aa: CASSHIAYNEQFF
cdr3_nt: TGCGCCAGCAGCCATATAGCTTACAATGAGCAGTTCTTC

clone_size: .
d_call: TRBD2
v_call: TRBV9
j_call: TRBJ2-2
cdr3_aa: CASSASGGVGELFF
cdr3_nt: TGTGCCAGCAGCGCTAGCGGGGGCGTCGGGGAGCTGTTTTTT

clone_size: .
d_call: .
v_call: TRBV29-1
j_call: TRBJ1-1
cdr3_aa: CSVEVGGGTEAFF
cdr3_nt: TGCAGCGTTGAGGTAGGGGGAGGGACTGAAGCTTTCTTT

clone_size: .
d_call: TRBD2
v_call: TRBV5-1
j_call: TRBJ2-3
cdr3_aa: CASSPGGDTDTQYF
cdr3_nt: TGCGCCAGCAGCCCCGGGGGGGACACAGATACGCAGTATTTT

clone_size: .
d_call: .
v_call: TRBV2
j_call: TRBJ1-5
cdr3_aa: CASSGTGTNQPQHF
cdr3_nt: TGTGCCAGCAGTGGTACAGGGACCAATCAGCCCCAGCATTTT

clone_size: .
d_call: TRBD2
v_call: TRBV7-9
j_call: TRBJ2-1
cdr3_aa: CASGSTSDYNEQFF
cdr3_nt: TGTGCCAGCGGCTCGACTAGCGACTACAATGAGCAGTTCTTC

clone_size: .
d_call: .
v_call: TRBV4-2
j_call: TRBJ1-4
cdr3_aa: CASSQDLEQKLFF
cdr3_nt: TGTGCCAGCAGCCAAGATTTAGAGCAAAAACTGTTTTTT

clone_size: .
d_call: .
v_call: TRBV13
j_call: TRBJ2-3
cdr3_aa: CASSLPGSLALSTDTQYF
cdr3_nt: TGTGCCAGCAGCCTACCGGGGTCCCTAGCGCTTAGCACAGATACGCAGTATTTT

clone_size: .
d_call: TRBD1
v_call: TRBV11-3
j_call: TRBJ1-1
cdr3_aa: CASSSTGYMNTEAFF
cdr3_nt: TGTGCCAGCAGCTCGACAGGGTACATGAACACTGAAGCTTTCTTT

clone_size: .
d_call: .
v_call: TRBV5-1
j_call: TRBJ2-1
cdr3_aa: CASSLGPLTSYNEQFF
cdr3_nt: TGCGCCAGCAGCTTGGGGCCCCTGACCTCCTACAATGAGCAGTTCTTC

clone_size: .
d_call: .
v_call: TRBV18
j_call: TRBJ1-5
cdr3_aa: CASSPTGRDQPQHF
cdr3_nt: TGTGCCAGCTCACCAACAGGGAGGGATCAGCCCCAGCATTTT

clone_size: .
d_call: .
v_call: TRBV15
j_call: TRBJ1-5
cdr3_aa: CATSRESWGPQHF
cdr3_nt: TGTGCCACCAGCAGAGAGTCTTGGGGACCCCAGCATTTT

clone_size: .
d_call: .
v_call: TRBV28
j_call: TRBJ2-1
cdr3_aa: CASTRDMDNEQFF
cdr3_nt: TGTGCCAGCACCCGGGACATGGACAATGAGCAGTTCTTC

clone_size: .
d_call: .
v_call: TRBV28
j_call: TRBJ2-7
cdr3_aa: CASTLGGRHEQYF
cdr3_nt: TGTGCCAGCACCTTGGGGGGGCGACACGAGCAGTACTTC

clone_size: .
d_call: .
v_call: TRBV11-3
j_call: TRBJ1-1
cdr3_aa: CASSLSGSNTEAFF
cdr3_nt: TGTGCCAGCAGCTTAAGTGGGTCGAACACTGAAGCTTTCTTT

clone_size: .
d_call: .
v_call: TRBV30
j_call: TRBJ2-3
cdr3_aa: CAWSRGDHTQYF
cdr3_nt: TGTGCCTGGAGTAGGGGGGATCATACGCAGTATTTT

clone_size: once
d_call: .
v_call: TRBV2
j_call: TRBJ1-3
cdr3_aa: CASSGTLSSGNTIYF
cdr3_nt: TGTGCCAGCTCCGGGACACTGAGCTCTGGAAACACCATATATTTT

clone_size: .
d_call: TRBD2
v_call: TRBV7-9
j_call: TRBJ2-2
cdr3_aa: CASIRLAGVGELFF
cdr3_nt: TGTGCCAGCATCCGACTAGCGGGAGTCGGGGAGCTGTTTTTT